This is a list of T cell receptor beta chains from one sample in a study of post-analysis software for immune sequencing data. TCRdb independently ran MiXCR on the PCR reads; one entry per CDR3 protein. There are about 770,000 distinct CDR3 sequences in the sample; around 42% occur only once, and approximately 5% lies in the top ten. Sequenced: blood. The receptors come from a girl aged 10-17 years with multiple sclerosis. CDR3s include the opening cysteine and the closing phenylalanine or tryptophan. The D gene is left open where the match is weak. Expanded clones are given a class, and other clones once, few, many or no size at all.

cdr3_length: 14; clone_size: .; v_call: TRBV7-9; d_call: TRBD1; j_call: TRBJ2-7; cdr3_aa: CASTARQGAYEQYF; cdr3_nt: TGTGCCAGCACCGCACGACAGGGGGCCTACGAGCAGTACTTC
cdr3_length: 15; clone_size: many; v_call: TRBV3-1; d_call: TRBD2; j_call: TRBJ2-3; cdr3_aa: CASSQEWAGEDTQYF; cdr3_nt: TGTGCCAGCAGCCAAGAATGGGCGGGAGAAGATACGCAGTATTTT
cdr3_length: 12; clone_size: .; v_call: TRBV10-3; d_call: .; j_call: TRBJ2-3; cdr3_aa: CAISEIADTQYF; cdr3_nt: TGTGCCATCAGTGAAATTGCGGATACGCAGTATTTT
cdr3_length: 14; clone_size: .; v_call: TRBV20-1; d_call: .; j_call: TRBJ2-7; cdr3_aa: CSARSGSSSYEQYF; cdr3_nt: TGCAGTGCTAGATCGGGGTCAAGTTCGTACGAGCAGTACTTC
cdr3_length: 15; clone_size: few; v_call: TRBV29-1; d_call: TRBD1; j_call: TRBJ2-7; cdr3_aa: CSVEDKDRGLNEQYF; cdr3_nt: TGCAGCGTTGAAGATAAGGACAGGGGGCTAAACGAGCAGTACTTC
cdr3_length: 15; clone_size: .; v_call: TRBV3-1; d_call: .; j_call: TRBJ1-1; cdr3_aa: CASSSPGAGTIEAFF; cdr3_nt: TGTGCCAGCAGCTCTCCCGGTGCCGGGACAATTGAAGCTTTCTTT
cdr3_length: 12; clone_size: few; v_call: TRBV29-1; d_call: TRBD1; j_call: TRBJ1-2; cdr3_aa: CSATGGNYGYTF; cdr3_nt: TGCAGCGCCACAGGGGGCAACTATGGCTACACCTTC
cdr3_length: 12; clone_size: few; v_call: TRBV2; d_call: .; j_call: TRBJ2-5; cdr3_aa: CASSEALETQYF; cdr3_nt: TGTGCCAGCAGTGAAGCTCTAGAGACCCAGTACTTC
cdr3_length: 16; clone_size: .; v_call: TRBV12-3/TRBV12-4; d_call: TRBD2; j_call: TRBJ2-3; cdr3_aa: CASSFGTSGGTDTQYF; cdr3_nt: TGTGCCAGCAGTTTCGGGACTAGCGGGGGCACAGATACGCAGTATTTT
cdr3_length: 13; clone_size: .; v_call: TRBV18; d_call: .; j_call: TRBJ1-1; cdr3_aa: CASSPPGGAEAFF; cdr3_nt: TGTGCCAGCTCACCACCGGGAGGGGCTGAAGCTTTCTTT
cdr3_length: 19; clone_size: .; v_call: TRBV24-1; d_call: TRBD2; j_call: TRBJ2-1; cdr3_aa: CATILTGTSASLIYNEQFF; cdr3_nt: TGTGCCACCATACTAACTGGGACTAGCGCATCACTAATCTACAATGAGCAGTTCTTC
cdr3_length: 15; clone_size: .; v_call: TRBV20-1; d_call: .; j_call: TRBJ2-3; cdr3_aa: CSALGASGPADTQYF; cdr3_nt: TGCAGTGCGCTAGGGGCCAGCGGCCCCGCAGATACGCAGTATTTT
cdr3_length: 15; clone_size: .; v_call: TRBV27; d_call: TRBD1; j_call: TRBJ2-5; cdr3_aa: CASSYRGRKQETQYF; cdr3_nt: TGTGCCAGCAGTTACAGGGGGAGAAAGCAAGAGACCCAGTACTTC
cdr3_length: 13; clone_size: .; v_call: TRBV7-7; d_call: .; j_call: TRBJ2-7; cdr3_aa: CASTRTLGDEQYF; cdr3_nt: TGTGCTAGCACACGGACACTGGGGGACGAGCAGTACTTC
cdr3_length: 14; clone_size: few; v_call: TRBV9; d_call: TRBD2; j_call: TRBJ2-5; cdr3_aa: CASSKGTSQETQYF; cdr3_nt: TGTGCCAGCAGCAAAGGGACTAGCCAAGAGACCCAGTACTTC
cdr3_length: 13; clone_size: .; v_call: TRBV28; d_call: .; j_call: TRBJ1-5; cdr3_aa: CASRTHRDQPQHF; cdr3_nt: TGTGCCAGCAGAACCCACAGGGATCAGCCCCAGCATTTT
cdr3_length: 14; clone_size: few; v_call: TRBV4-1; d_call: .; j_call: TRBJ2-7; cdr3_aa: CASSQPPVGSEQYF; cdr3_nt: TGCGCCAGCAGCCAACCCCCCGTGGGTTCCGAGCAGTACTTC
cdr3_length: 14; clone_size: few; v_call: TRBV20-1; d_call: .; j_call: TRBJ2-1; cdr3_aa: CSARKPGTNNEQFF; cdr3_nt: TGCAGTGCTAGAAAGCCCGGGACCAACAATGAGCAGTTCTTC
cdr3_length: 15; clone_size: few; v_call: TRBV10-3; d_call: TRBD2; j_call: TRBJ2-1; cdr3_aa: CAISEGRSGSDEQFF; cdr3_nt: TGTGCCATCAGTGAGGGTCGGAGCGGGAGCGATGAGCAGTTCTTC
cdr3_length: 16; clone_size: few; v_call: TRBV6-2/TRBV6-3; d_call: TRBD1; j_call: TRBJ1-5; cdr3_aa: CASSYWAGTGFQPQHF; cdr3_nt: TGTGCCAGCAGTTACTGGGCAGGGACAGGCTTTCAGCCCCAGCATTTT
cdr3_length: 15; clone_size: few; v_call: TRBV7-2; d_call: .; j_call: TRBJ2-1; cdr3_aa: CASSLRLAPYNEQFF; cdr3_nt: TGTGCCAGCAGCTTAAGACTTGCCCCCTACAATGAGCAGTTCTTC
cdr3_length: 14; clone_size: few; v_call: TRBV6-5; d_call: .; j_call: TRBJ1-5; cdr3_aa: CATSDRDSNQPQHF; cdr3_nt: TGTGCCACTTCGGACAGAGATAGCAATCAGCCCCAGCATTTT
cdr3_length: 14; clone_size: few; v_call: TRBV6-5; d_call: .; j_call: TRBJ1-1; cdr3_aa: CASRDRLRNTEAFF; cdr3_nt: TGTGCCAGCAGAGACAGGCTACGGAACACTGAAGCTTTCTTT
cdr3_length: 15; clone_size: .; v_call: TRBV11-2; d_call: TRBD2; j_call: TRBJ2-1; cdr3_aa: CASSVASGANNEQFF; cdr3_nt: TGTGCCAGCAGCGTAGCAAGCGGGGCCAACAATGAGCAGTTCTTC
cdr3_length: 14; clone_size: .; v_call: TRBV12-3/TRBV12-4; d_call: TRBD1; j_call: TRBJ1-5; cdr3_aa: CASRKTGDVQPQHF; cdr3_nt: TGTGCCAGCAGAAAGACAGGGGATGTACAGCCCCAGCATTTT
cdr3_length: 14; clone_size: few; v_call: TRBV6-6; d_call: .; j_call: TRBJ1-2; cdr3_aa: CASSYSGPSGGYTF; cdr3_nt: TGTGCCAGCAGTTACTCAGGGCCGTCGGGGGGCTACACCTTC
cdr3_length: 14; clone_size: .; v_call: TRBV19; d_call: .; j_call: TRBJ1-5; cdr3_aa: CASNTQGTYQPQHF; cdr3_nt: TGTGCCAGTAATACCCAGGGGACTTATCAGCCCCAGCATTTT
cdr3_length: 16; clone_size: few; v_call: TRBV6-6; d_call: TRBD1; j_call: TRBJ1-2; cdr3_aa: CASSFETRGQGNGYTF; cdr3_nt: TGTGCCAGCAGTTTCGAAACCCGGGGACAGGGCAACGGCTACACCTTC
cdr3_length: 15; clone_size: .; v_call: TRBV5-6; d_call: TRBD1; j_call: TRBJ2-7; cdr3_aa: CASSFGTGDPYEQYF; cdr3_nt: TGTGCCAGCAGCTTCGGGACAGGGGATCCCTACGAGCAGTACTTC
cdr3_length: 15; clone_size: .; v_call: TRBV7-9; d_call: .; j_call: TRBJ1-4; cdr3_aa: CASSPWTDRDEKLFF; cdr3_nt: TGTGCCAGCAGCCCCTGGACAGACCGTGATGAAAAACTGTTTTTT